This T cell receptor beta chain was documented in a study of shared clonotypes between healthy human individuals. V was shortened by 0 bases and J by 2 bases, with 6 bases between the two germline ends. The germline V gene has CDR1 MNHEY and CDR2 SVGAGI. This CDR3 has 14 residues. Assay execution proceeded at the deep level. Clones were read by immunoSEQ multiplex PCR, and TCRdb kept only the in-frame ones, dropping some. The sample consists of 2 million to 2.5 million clones, almost 96% of them appearing once. As to this clone: Its target is unknown.

Study-wide findings and caveats: Naive CD4 clonotypes overlapped across several donors at roughly 5.1%.

The sequence was obtained from a man between 18 and 29 years old in good health. The rearrangement uses TRBV6-5 and TRBJ2-3; tentative D call: TRBD2 (6 bases). The material sequenced was naive CD4+ T cells sorted from blood. Subset denoted: CD45RA+ positively selected. CDR3: CASSYSRDTDTQYF. CDR3 sequence (DNA): TGTGCCAGCAGTTACTCGCGGGACACAGATACGCAGTATTTT.